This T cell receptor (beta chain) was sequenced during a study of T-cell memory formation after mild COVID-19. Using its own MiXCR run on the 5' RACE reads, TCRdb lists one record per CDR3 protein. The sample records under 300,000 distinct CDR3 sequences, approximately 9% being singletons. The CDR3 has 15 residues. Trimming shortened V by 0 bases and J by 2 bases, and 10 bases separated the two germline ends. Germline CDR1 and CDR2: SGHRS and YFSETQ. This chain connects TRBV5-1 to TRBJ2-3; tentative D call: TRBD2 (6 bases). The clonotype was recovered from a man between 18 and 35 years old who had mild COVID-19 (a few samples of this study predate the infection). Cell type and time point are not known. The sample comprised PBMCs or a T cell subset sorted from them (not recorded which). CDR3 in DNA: TGCGCCAGCAGCTTGGTGGGACTGCTCACAGATACGCAGTATTTT. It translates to CASSLVGLLTDTQYF. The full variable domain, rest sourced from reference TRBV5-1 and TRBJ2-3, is KAGVTQTPRYLIKTRGQQVTLSCSPISGHRSVSWYQQTPGQGLQFLFEYFSETQRNKGNFPGRFSGRQFSNSRSEMNVSTLELGDSALYLCASSLVGLLTDTQYFGPGTRLTVL.